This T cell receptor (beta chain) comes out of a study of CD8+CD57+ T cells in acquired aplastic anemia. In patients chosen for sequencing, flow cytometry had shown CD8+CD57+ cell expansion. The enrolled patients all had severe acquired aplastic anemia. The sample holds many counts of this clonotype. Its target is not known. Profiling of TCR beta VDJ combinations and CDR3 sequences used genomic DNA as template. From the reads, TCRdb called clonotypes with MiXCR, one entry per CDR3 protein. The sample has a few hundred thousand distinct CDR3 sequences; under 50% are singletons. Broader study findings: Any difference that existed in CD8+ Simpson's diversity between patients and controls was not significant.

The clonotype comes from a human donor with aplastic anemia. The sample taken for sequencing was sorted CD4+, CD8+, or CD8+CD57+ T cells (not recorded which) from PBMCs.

The CDR3 nucleotides read TGCGCCAGCAGCTTGGCCGGGACAGGGTATAATTCACCCCTCCACTTT. It translates to CASSLAGTGYNSPLHF. The chain uses TRBV5-1 and TRBJ1-6; 9 nucleotides line up with TRBD1. V shed 0 bases, J shed 4 bases, and the junction held 2 bases outside the gene matches. CDR1 is SGHRS, CDR2 YFSETQ, per germline. This CDR3 contains 16 residues.